Below, 13 T cell receptor beta chains from the same sample are listed, as sequenced in a study of blood T cell repertoires in COVID-19. Repertoires were generated with immunoSEQ multiplex PCR, while TCRdb's copy carries only in-frame clones and drops some. The table records 75,000 to 95,000 clones, approximately 88% of them present only once. Sequencing was done on a sample of peripheral blood. The receptors shown here come from a man aged 50 to 59 with active COVID-19.

The chain combines TRBV30 with TRBJ2-5; the D gene is possibly TRBD1 (5 bases). V gave up 3 bases and J gave up 4 bases, with 18 bases separating them. The CDR3 sequence is 15 residues long. CDR1 is GTSNPN and CDR2 is SVGIG in the germline V gene (reference sequence). CDR3 coding DNA: TGTGCCTGGAGCGGGCGGCCCAAGGGGTCAGAGACCCAGTACTTC. This codes for CAWSGRPKGSETQYF.

The chain uses TRBV28 and TRBJ2-1; TRBD2 matches 8 bases. Germline CDR1 reads MDHEN; CDR2 reads SYDVKM. This CDR3 spans 16 amino acids. With V trimmed by 3 bases and J by 2 bases, 6 bases remained unmatched. This chain's CDR3 is CASSFVAGTPYNEQFF. CDR3 nucleotides: TGTGCCAGCAGTTTTGTAGCGGGGACTCCCTACAATGAGCAGTTCTTC.

The V call is TRBV7-3, the J call TRBJ2-2; the match to TRBD2 covers 13 bases. With 4 bases clipped from V and 0 bases from J, the junction kept 2 bases outside the gene matches. The CDR3 has 17 residues. Germline V gene lookup returns CDR1 SGHTA and CDR2 FQGTGA. The CDR3 here is CASSSGLAGPNTGELFF. In DNA form, the CDR3 reads TGTGCCAGCAGCTCGGGACTAGCGGGGCCGAACACCGGGGAGCTGTTTTTT.

The V and J genes are TRBV4-1 and TRBJ2-7, with a possible D match to TRBD2 (6 bases). This CDR3 has 14 residues. The V end lost 4 bases, the J end lost 0 bases, and 10 bases lay between the germline ends. From germline, CDR1 is MGHRA and CDR2 YSYEKL. The chain's CDR3 is CASSPKRVSYEQYF. In nucleotides, the CDR3 is TGCGCCAGCAGCCCTAAGCGGGTCTCCTACGAGCAGTACTTC.

This chain uses TRBV6-2 or TRBV6-3 with TRBJ1-2, with 11 bases lining up with TRBD1. Trimming cost V 6 bases and J 7 bases; bases outside gene matches: 16. Germline CDR1 is MNHEY and CDR2 is SVGEGT. CDR3 length: 17 amino acids. The CDR3 here is CASSPKSQGQGASGYTF. In nucleotides, the CDR3 is TGTGCCAGCAGCCCTAAATCCCAAGGACAGGGGGCTTCTGGCTACACCTTC.

The chain links TRBV7-8 to TRBJ2-2; 10 bases are shared with TRBD2. Germline-derived CDR1 and CDR2 are SGHVS and FQNEAQ. V lost 5 bases, J lost 8 bases, and 8 bases stayed unmatched. The CDR3 has 15 residues. CDR3 in amino acids: CASSPSSGGSGELFF. DNA for the CDR3: TGTGCCAGCAGCCCTTCTAGCGGGGGTTCAGGGGAGCTGTTTTTT.

This clone was counted only a few times. The chain couples TRBV6-6 to TRBJ1-2, with D unresolved. The CDR3 contains 13 residues. The V and J ends lost 4 bases and 4 bases respectively, with 10 bases between them. CDR1 is MNHNY, CDR2 SVGAGI, per germline (reference sequence). The CDR3 here is CASSSAVGYGYTF. As DNA, the CDR3 is TGTGCCAGCAGTTCAGCGGTAGGCTATGGCTACACCTTC.

This rearrangement joins TRBV6-1 to TRBJ1-6; D remains unclear. V was clipped by 2 bases and J by 8 bases, with 7 bases between them. The V gene's germline CDR1 is MNHNS and CDR2 SASEGT. This CDR3 spans 13 amino acids. CDR3 DNA sequence: TGTGCCAGCAGTGAATCTTATGATTCACCCCTCCACTTT. This translates into CASSESYDSPLHF.

V and J are TRBV5-8 and TRBJ2-3; D possibly corresponds to TRBD1 (6 bases). Germline V CDR1 and CDR2: SGHTS, YDEGEE. CDR3 size: 17 residues. V was pared by 1 base and J by 2 bases, with 17 bases between. CDR3 sequence: CASSLWQGRFTTDTQYF. In nucleotides, the CDR3 is TGTGCCAGCAGCTTGTGGCAGGGGCGATTCACCACAGATACGCAGTATTTT.

The J gene is TRBJ2-3, the V gene TRBV2, with 10 bases that match TRBD2. Germline assignment: CDR1 SNHLY and CDR2 FYNNEI. This CDR3 has 13 residues. V was pared by 7 bases and J by 12 bases, with 10 bases of the junction left unmatched. CDR3 amino acids: CASTIESGGVQYF. The DNA of the CDR3 is TGTGCCAGCACGATCGAGAGCGGGGGGGTACAGTATTTT.

The chain employs TRBV19 and TRBJ2-5; TRBD2 aligns across 8 bases. The V gene end was trimmed by 2 bases and the J gene end by 5 bases; junction bases not matched to a gene: 10. The germline V gene has CDR1 LNHDA and CDR2 SQIVND (reference sequence). This CDR3 spans 16 amino acids. The CDR3 is CASSIPRMGLGETQYF. The CDR3 DNA reads TGTGCCAGTAGTATACCTCGGATGGGACTAGGGGAGACCCAGTACTTC.

This CDR3 reads CASSPLAGSFNTGELFF. DNA of the CDR3: TGTGCCAGCAGCCCCCTAGCGGGATCGTTTAACACCGGGGAGCTGTTTTTT. The chain combines TRBV13 with TRBJ2-2; 9 positions match TRBD2. Per the germline V gene, CDR1 is PRHDT and CDR2 is FYEKMQ (reference sequence). V dropped 5 bases and J dropped 2; count of bases not matched to a gene: 9. This CDR3 region has 17 residues.

The chain carries TRBV7-2 and TRBJ2-7; tentative D call: TRBD2 (7 bases). Germline values: CDR1 SGHTA, CDR2 FQGNSA. This CDR3 spans 15 amino acids. Deletions cut 7 bases from V and 5 bases from J, with 21 bases between. The DNA for the CDR3 is TGTGCCAGCAACTCACGGGGGGTCGGGGGCGACGAGCAGTACTTC. This codes for CASNSRGVGGDEQYF. Supplemented by reference TRBV7-2 and TRBJ2-7, the full variable domain reads GAGVSQSPSNKVTEKGKDVELRCDPISGHTALYWYRQSLGQGLEFLIYFQGNSAPDKSGLPSDRFSAERTGGSVSTLTIQRTQQEDSAVYLCASNSRGVGGDEQYFGPGTRLTVT.